The 15 T cell receptor beta chains below all came from one sample that was sequenced in a study of blood T cell repertoires in COVID-19. This table comes from immunoSEQ multiplex PCR, and its TCRdb copy is limited to in-frame clones, with some not included. The repertoire holds 200,000 to 300,000 clones, with more than 70% as singletons. The sample comprised PBMCs or T cells enriched from blood (not recorded which). These receptors were obtained from a woman in her thirties or forties with acute COVID-19.

This rearrangement joins TRBV24-1 to TRBJ1-2; D unclear. CDR3 size: 13 residues. The V and J ends lost 9 bases and 2 bases respectively, with 12 bases between them. Germline V lookup: CDR1 KGHDR, CDR2 SFDVKD. The CDR3 here is CATQPAGNYGYTF. CDR3 in DNA: TGTGCCACCCAGCCAGCAGGAAACTATGGCTACACCTTC.

The chain couples TRBV11-2 to TRBJ2-7; 9 bases are shared with TRBD1. The CDR3 has 15 amino acids. Germline V gene sequence: CDR1 SGHAT, CDR2 FQNNGV. With 5 bases clipped from V and 2 bases from J, the junction kept 7 bases outside the gene matches. The CDR3 loop reads CASSAYGTGTYEQYV. CDR3 nucleotide sequence: TGTGCCAGCAGCGCCTACGGGACAGGGACCTACGAGCAGTACGTC.

This clone was found a few times. V gene TRBV27 combines with J gene TRBJ2-1; TRBD2 is a possible D gene (5 bases). The CDR3 has 12 residues. The germline V gene encodes CDR1 MNHEY and CDR2 SMNVEV (reference sequence). V lost 6 bases and J lost 7, with 10 bases in between. CDR3 sequence: CASSIKRNEQFF. The DNA for the CDR3 is TGTGCCAGCAGCATTAAGCGGAATGAGCAGTTCTTC.

This rearrangement joins TRBV23-1 to TRBJ2-1, with 13 bases fitting TRBD2. TRBV23-1 counts as an open reading frame of uncertain function. There are 21 residues in the CDR3. J was trimmed by 4 bases and V by 0 bases; bases with no gene match: 15. The CDR3 is CASSQSYVSVLAGGSYNEQFF. DNA of the CDR3: TGCGCCAGCAGTCAATCCTACGTCTCTGTACTAGCGGGAGGGTCATACAATGAGCAGTTCTTC.

This sequence joins TRBV3-1 (or the pseudogene TRBV3-2) and TRBJ1-6, with 7 bases aligning to TRBD1. The V gene end was trimmed by 3 bases and the J gene end by 7 bases; junction bases not matched to a gene: 6. The CDR3 runs 15 residues. The germline V gene has CDR1 LGHDT and CDR2 YNNKEL (reference sequence). CDR3 sequence reads: CASSQTGNRNSPLHF. CDR3 sequence (DNA): TGTGCCAGCAGCCAGACAGGGAACAGGAATTCACCCCTCCACTTT.

This chain connects TRBV5-5 to TRBJ2-5; the match to TRBD2 covers 12 bases. The ends lost 4 bases at V and 4 bases at J; junction bases unmatched: 8. Germline V gives CDR1 SGHKS, CDR2 YYEKEE (reference sequence). The CDR3 extends over 16 amino acids. The CDR3 bases are TGTGCCAGCAGCGGACGACTAGCGGGAGATCGAGAGACCCAGTACTTC. The encoded protein is CASSGRLAGDRETQYF.

Regarding this clone: One end of the junction varies from germline; a read error may be responsible. The chain recombines TRBV18 with TRBJ2-7, with D possibly TRBD2 on 6 matching bases. Germline CDR1 KGHSH, CDR2 LQKENI. This CDR3 has 14 residues. CDR3 nucleotides: TGTGCCAGCTCACCCGACTTTATTAGCGGAGGACTCTTCTTC. Protein sequence: CASSPDFISGGLFF.

The chain carries TRBV30 and TRBJ2-3, with 8 nucleotides matching TRBD2. The CDR3 is 13 residues long. Germline assignment: CDR1 GTSNPN and CDR2 SVGIG (reference sequence). The ends lost 4 bases at V and 0 bases at J; junction bases unmatched: 0. The CDR3: CAWTSGSTDTQYF. The CDR3 DNA sequence: TGTGCCTGGACTAGCGGGAGCACAGATACGCAGTATTTT.

This chain uses TRBV12-3 or TRBV12-4 with TRBJ2-7, with TRBD2 matching 7 bases. V shed 6 bases, J shed 7 bases, and the junction held 9 bases outside the gene matches. The CDR3 contains 13 residues. CDR3 bases: TGTGCCAGCAGGTCCTTAGCGGGCCGAGAGCAGTACTTC. It translates to CASRSLAGREQYF.

This clone was observed a handful of times. This rearrangement joins TRBV24-1 to TRBJ2-1; D is unclear. There are 11 residues in the CDR3. Trimming took 6 bases from V and 5 from J, leaving 4 bases between them. CDR1 and CDR2 (germline): KGHDR, SFDVKD. DNA for the CDR3: TGTGCCACCAGTCGTGACAATGAGCAGTTCTTC. This translates into CATSRDNEQFF.

On this clone itself: Other DNA sequences of this sample code for an identical CDR3. This sequence joins TRBV5-4 and TRBJ1-2; D not resolved. The V end lost 0 bases, the J end lost 0 bases, and 6 bases lay between the germline ends. Germline CDR1 and CDR2: SGHNT and YYREEE (reference sequence). The CDR3 runs to 14 residues. CDR3 residues: CASSLGGANYGYTF. The CDR3 region has the DNA TGTGCCAGCAGCTTGGGTGGAGCTAACTATGGCTACACCTTC.

This clone showed up just a few times. The chain combines TRBV6-5 with TRBJ2-1; D gene ambiguous. Germline-derived CDR1 and CDR2 are MNHEY and SVGAGI. V lost 6 bases to trimming and J lost 4 bases, with 4 bases between them. The length of the CDR3 is 11 residues. The CDR3 sequence: CASRRYNEQFF. In DNA form, the CDR3 reads TGTGCCAGCAGGCGTTACAATGAGCAGTTCTTC.

The rearrangement links TRBV19 to TRBJ2-3; the match to TRBD2 covers 11 bases. The V segment lost 4 bases and the J segment 1 base; nucleotides outside the gene matches: 7. CDR3 size: 17 residues. Germline V lookup: CDR1 LNHDA, CDR2 SQIVND (reference sequence). DNA of the CDR3: TGTGCCAGTAGTAGGCTAGCGGGAGGTAGTGGCACAGATACGCAGTATTTT. Translating gives CASSRLAGGSGTDTQYF.

Only one count was recorded for this clone. The chain joins TRBV24-1 to TRBJ2-3, with TRBD2 identical over 9 bases. Trimming cost V 5 bases and J 3 bases; bases outside gene matches: 8. CDR3 size: 16 residues. Germline V gene sequence: CDR1 KGHDR, CDR2 SFDVKD. Here the CDR3 DNA reads TGTGCCACCAGTGTCGTGGCGGGAGGGGGGACAGATACGCAGTATTTT. This sequence encodes CATSVVAGGGTDTQYF.

The chain combines TRBV5-1 with TRBJ2-5, with 7 bases lining up with TRBD1. The CDR3 is made up of 14 amino acids. The ends lost 4 bases at V and 2 bases at J; junction bases unmatched: 5. Germline assignment: CDR1 SGHRS and CDR2 YFSETQ. DNA of the CDR3: TGCGCCAGCAGCCCAGGGGGAACACAAGAGACCCAGTACTTC. Translating gives CASSPGGTQETQYF.